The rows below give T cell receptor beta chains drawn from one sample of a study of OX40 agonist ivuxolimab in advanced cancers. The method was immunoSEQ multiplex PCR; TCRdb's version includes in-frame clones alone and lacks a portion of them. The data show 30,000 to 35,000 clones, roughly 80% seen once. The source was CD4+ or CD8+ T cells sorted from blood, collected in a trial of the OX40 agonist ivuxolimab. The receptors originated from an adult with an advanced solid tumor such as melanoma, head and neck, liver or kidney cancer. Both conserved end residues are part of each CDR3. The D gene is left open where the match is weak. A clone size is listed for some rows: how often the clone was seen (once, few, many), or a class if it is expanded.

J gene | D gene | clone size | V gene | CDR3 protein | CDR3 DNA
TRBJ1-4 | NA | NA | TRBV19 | CASSNRDREKLFF | TGTGCCAGTAGTAACAGGGATAGGGAAAAACTGTTTTTT
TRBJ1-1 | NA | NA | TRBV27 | CASSFRGLTNTEAFF | TGTGCCAGCAGTTTCCGGGGCCTGACGAACACTGAAGCTTTCTTT
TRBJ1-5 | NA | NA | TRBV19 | CASSTRVGSNQPQHF | TGTGCCAGTAGTACCCGGGTTGGTAGCAATCAGCCCCAGCATTTT
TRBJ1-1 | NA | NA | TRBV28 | CASSPYGVNTEAFF | TGTGCCAGCAGTCCATACGGGGTGAACACTGAAGCTTTCTTT
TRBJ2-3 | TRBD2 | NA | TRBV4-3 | CASSHFSGGSTDTQYF | TGCGCCAGCAGCCATTTTAGCGGGGGGAGCACAGATACGCAGTATTTT
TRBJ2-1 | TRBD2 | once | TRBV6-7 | CASSKNSGSLPYNEQFF | TGTGCCAGCAGTAAGAATAGCGGGAGTCTGCCCTACAATGAGCAGTTCTTC
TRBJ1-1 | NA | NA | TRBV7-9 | CASSLLHTEAFF | TGTGCCAGCAGCCTTCTACACACTGAAGCTTTCTTT
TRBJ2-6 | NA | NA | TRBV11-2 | CASTSGVGAGANVLTF | TGTGCCAGCACCTCCGGCGTAGGGGCCGGGGCCAACGTCCTGACTTTC
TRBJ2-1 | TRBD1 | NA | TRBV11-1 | CASSSPGQGAREQFF | TGTGCCAGCAGCTCGCCGGGACAGGGGGCGCGGGAGCAGTTCTTC
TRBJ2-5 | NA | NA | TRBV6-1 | CASRLPGGPRETQYF | TGTGCCAGCAGACTGCCTGGAGGGCCGCGGGAGACCCAGTACTTC